This TCR beta chain was sequenced for a study of cytomegalovirus exposure and HLA in healthy donors. Study-wide results and caveats: DRB1 had the most TCR associations and HLA-C the fewest, a later analysis found, with rates varying by HLA locus.

V was clipped by 4 bases and J by 1 base; unmatched bases: 4. The CDR3 is made up of 14 amino acids. The V gene's germline CDR1 is SGDLS and CDR2 YYNGEE. Both 60 Vbeta primers and 13 Jbeta primers went into the PCR. Only in-frame clones appear in the TCRdb table, and some are missing; sequencing was by immunoSEQ multiplex PCR. The sample totals more than 70,000 clones. A note on this clone: Its antigen is unidentified.

The J gene is TRBJ2-7, the V gene TRBV9; 8 nucleotides align to TRBD2. The sequenced material came from PBMCs. This clonotype originated in a woman aged 60-75 years in good health and CMV-seronegative. For the CDR3, the DNA is TGTGCCAGCAGCTCCGGGACTAGTTCCTACGAGCAGTACTTC. Its protein product is CASSSGTSSYEQYF.